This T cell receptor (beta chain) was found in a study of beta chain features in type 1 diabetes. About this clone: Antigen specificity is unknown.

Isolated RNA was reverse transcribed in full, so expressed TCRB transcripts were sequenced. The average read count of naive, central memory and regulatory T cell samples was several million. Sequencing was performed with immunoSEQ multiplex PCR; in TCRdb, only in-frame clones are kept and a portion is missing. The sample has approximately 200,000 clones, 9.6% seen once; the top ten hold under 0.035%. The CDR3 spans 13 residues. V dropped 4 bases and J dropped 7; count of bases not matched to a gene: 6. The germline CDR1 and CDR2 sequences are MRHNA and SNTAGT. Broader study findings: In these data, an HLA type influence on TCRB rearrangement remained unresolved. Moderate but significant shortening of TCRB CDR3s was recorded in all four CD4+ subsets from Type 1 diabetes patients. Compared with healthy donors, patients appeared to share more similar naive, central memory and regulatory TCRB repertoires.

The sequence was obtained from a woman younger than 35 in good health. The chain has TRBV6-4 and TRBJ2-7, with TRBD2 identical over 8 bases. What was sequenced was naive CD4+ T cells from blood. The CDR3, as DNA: TGTGCCAGCAGTGTCACAGCGGGAGATGAGCAGTACTTC. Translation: CASSVTAGDEQYF.